What follows are 25 T cell receptor beta chains derived from one specimen sequenced in a study of T cell repertoires in cytomegalovirus infection (dated 2019 in TCRdb). The instrument given in TCRdb is Illumina HiSeq 1500. Starting from the raw public reads, TCRdb applied fastp trimming at Q25, assembled clones with MiXCR and retained in-frame beta chains. Rows are combined by CDR3 protein, so each entry shows the most common genes and DNA. The sample profile shows some 400,000 distinct CDR3 sequences; approximately 30% of them were found once. 12% to 15% of the sample belongs to the ten largest clones. What was sequenced was PBMCs. The source of these receptors is a human donor in good health (CMV status not recorded). Some clones in this sample may be carry-over from other donors' samples.

The DNA of the CDR3 is TGTGCCAGCAGCTATGGTCAGGGGGGGGGCTCCTACGAGCAGTACTTC. It codes for CASSYGQGGGSYEQYF. The V gene is TRBV7-2, the J gene TRBJ2-7; D possibly matches TRBD1 or TRBD2 (7 bases each). Trimming shortened V by 4 bases and J by 0 bases, and 16 bases separated the two germline ends. The CDR3 is 16 residues long. Per germline, CDR1 SGHTA and CDR2 FQGNSA.

The V and J genes are TRBV12-3 or TRBV12-4 and TRBJ1-5; TRBD1 matches at 7 bases. J was trimmed by 7 bases and V by 3 bases; bases with no gene match: 6. The CDR3 loop spans 14 amino acids. CDR3 residues: CASSFTGVNQPQHF. DNA for the CDR3: TGTGCCAGCAGTTTCACAGGGGTGAACCAGCCCCAGCATTTT.

V and J are TRBV12-3 or TRBV12-4 and TRBJ1-1; no definite D call. V gave up 6 bases and J gave up 3 bases, with 17 bases separating them. The CDR3 contains 15 residues. CDR3 loop: CASSSYKRGHTEAFF. CDR3 sequence (DNA): TGTGCCAGCAGCTCCTATAAGAGAGGGCACACTGAAGCTTTCTTT.

This clonotype has more than one count but fewer than ten. This rearrangement joins TRBV11-1 to TRBJ2-3; TRBD2 aligns across 10 bases. V lost 1 base and J lost 2; bases outside the gene matches: 12. The CDR3 has 19 residues. CDR1 is SGHAT, CDR2 FQDESV, per germline (reference sequence). CDR3 nucleotide sequence: TGTGCCAGCAGCTTAGTCGCTAGCGGGGGCCTCCACTCCACAGATACGCAGTATTTT. It is translated as CASSLVASGGLHSTDTQYF.

Ten or more counts support this clonotype. The chain employs TRBV7-2 and TRBJ2-2; D perhaps matches TRBD2 (7 bases). Trimming left V 3 bases short and J 7 bases short, with 15 bases between. The CDR3 contains 15 residues. CDR1 is SGHTA, CDR2 FQGNSA, per germline. CDR3 coding DNA: TGTGCCAGCAGCTTCGACGGGGGGCGGGTCGGGGAGCTGTTTTTT. It yields the protein CASSFDGGRVGELFF.

This clonotype was seen a handful of times. The V call is TRBV12-5, the J call TRBJ2-3; 7 bases align to TRBD1. Germline assignment: CDR1 LGHNT and CDR2 FRNRAP. V lost 5 bases, J lost 2 bases, and 7 bases stayed unmatched. The CDR3 has 15 residues. CDR3 DNA sequence: TGTGCTAGTGGTATCTCAGGGGGTACCACAGATACGCAGTATTTT. The encoded protein is CASGISGGTTDTQYF.

This clonotype was detected a few times. The chain links TRBV28 to TRBJ2-7; D is possibly TRBD1 (6 bases). From germline, CDR1 is MDHEN and CDR2 SYDVKM. The CDR3 extends over 13 amino acids. The V and J ends lost 4 bases and 9 bases respectively, with 16 bases between them. The CDR3 here is CASSSTGSGTQYF. The DNA of the CDR3 is TGTGCCAGCAGTTCGACAGGTTCCGGTACGCAGTACTTC.

The gene calls are TRBV19 and TRBJ2-4, with 12 bases identical to TRBD2. This CDR3 is built from 16 residues. Trimming removed 5 bases from V and 4 bases from J; junction bases left unmatched: 6. Germline V gene sequence: CDR1 LNHDA, CDR2 SQIVND (reference sequence). The DNA for the CDR3 is TGTGCCAGTAGTCCCCGACTAGCGGGGGATAAAAACATTCAGTACTTC. Translating it yields CASSPRLAGDKNIQYF.

The chain has TRBV4-1 and TRBJ1-1, with a weak D call TRBD1 (6 bases). V lost 0 bases and J lost 0, with 11 bases in between. The length of the CDR3 is 16 residues. In germline, CDR1 is MGHRA, CDR2 YSYEKL. The DNA for the CDR3 is TGCGCCAGCAGCCAAGATCAAGGGACATTGAACACTGAAGCTTTCTTT. Protein product: CASSQDQGTLNTEAFF.

This clonotype has more than one count but fewer than ten. The chain is built from TRBV5-6 and TRBJ1-2; 7 positions agree with TRBD1. Germline V gives CDR1 SGHDT, CDR2 YYEEEE. The CDR3 has 14 amino acids. Losses at the gene ends were 7 bases for V and 4 bases for J; bases not matched to a gene: 10. CDR3 residues: CASGPDREGYGYTF. As DNA, the CDR3 is TGTGCCAGCGGACCTGACAGGGAAGGCTATGGCTACACCTTC.

This clonotype was detected a few times. This chain connects TRBV7-1 to TRBJ2-3; 10 bases are shared with TRBD1. TRBV7-1 falls under the ORF class, with uncertain function. This CDR3 comprises 19 residues. Germline trimming cut 2 bases from V and 1 base from J; bases unmatched to any gene: 12. The CDR3 spells CASSSTREGQGIGTDTQYF. DNA of the CDR3: TGTGCCAGCAGCTCAACCAGAGAGGGACAGGGGATCGGCACAGATACGCAGTATTTT.

This clonotype was recorded a few times. V is TRBV19 and J is TRBJ2-7; D is possibly TRBD1 or TRBD2 (5 bases each). Trimming stripped 8 bases from V and 0 bases from J, with 20 bases between. The V gene's germline CDR1 is LNHDA and CDR2 SQIVND (reference sequence). This CDR3 region has 16 residues. The CDR3 DNA is TGTGCCAGTCGACCCACCGGGAAGGGGTCCTCCTACGAGCAGTACTTC. Protein: CASRPTGKGSSYEQYF. The variable domain in full, completed from reference TRBV19 and TRBJ2-7, reads DGGITQSPKYLFRKEGQNVTLSCEQNLNHDAMYWYRQDPGQGLRLIYYSQIVNDFQKGDIAEGYSVSREKKESFPLTVTSAQKNPTAFYLCASRPTGKGSSYEQYFGPGTRLTVT.

The chain combines TRBV6-5 with TRBJ1-1; 10 nucleotides agree with TRBD1. Per the germline V gene, CDR1 is MNHEY and CDR2 is SVGAGI. The CDR3 totals 15 residues. The V gene end was trimmed by 4 bases and the J gene end by 6 bases; junction bases not matched to a gene: 8. The CDR3 nucleotides are TGTGCCAGCAGTTCCGACAGGGGGCGAGGGGCTGAAGCTTTCTTT. Translated, it gives CASSSDRGRGAEAFF.

For this clonotype: This CDR3 is missing its conserved last phenylalanine or tryptophan, likely due to a read error. The rearrangement joins TRBV28 to TRBJ1-5; 7 positions agree with TRBD1. Germline loops: CDR1 MDHEN, CDR2 SYDVKM. CDR3 size: 15 residues. V lost 6 bases, J lost 3 bases, and 8 bases stayed unmatched. The CDR3 region is CASRLTGAANQPQHL. The CDR3 region has the DNA TGTGCCAGCAGGCTCACAGGGGCCGCCAATCAGCCCCAGCATTTG.

In regard to this clonotype: This may be a read error, as it is one base from a much larger clone. The V gene is TRBV7-2, the J gene TRBJ1-6, with 8 bases matching TRBD1. Losses at the gene ends were 4 bases for V and 3 bases for J; bases not matched to a gene: 5. This CDR3 comprises 16 residues. Germline assignment: CDR1 SGHTA and CDR2 FQGNSA. As DNA, the CDR3 is TGTGCCAGCAGCTCCCAGGGACAGGACTATAATTCACCCCTCCACTTT. Protein: CASSSQGQDYNSPLHF.

The CDR3 region has the DNA TGTGCCAGCAGACCAAGGGACCGTACTAATGAAAAACTGTTTTTT. It encodes CASRPRDRTNEKLFF. V is TRBV4-2 and J is TRBJ1-4; D may be TRBD1 (5 bases). CDR3 length: 15 amino acids. Trimming removed 6 bases at V and 2 bases at J, with 13 bases between. CDR1 LGHNA and CDR2 YNFKEQ come from the germline V gene.

The chain couples TRBV20-1 to TRBJ2-7; D is possibly TRBD1 or TRBD2 (5 bases each). This CDR3 is built from 14 residues. Per the germline V gene, CDR1 is DFQATT and CDR2 is SNEGSKA (reference sequence). Trimming removed 5 bases at V and 2 bases at J, with 16 bases between. The CDR3 is CSADRRDLAYEQYF. The CDR3 DNA sequence: TGCAGTGCTGACCGACGGGACCTGGCCTACGAGCAGTACTTC.

Regarding this clonotype: This may stem from a read error, because a much larger clone lies one nucleotide away. This chain connects TRBV7-2 to TRBJ2-5; D remains unclear. The CDR3 has 12 amino acids. Per the germline V gene, CDR1 is SGHTA and CDR2 is FQGNSA. The CDR3 protein is CASCLPQETQYF. DNA for the CDR3: TGTGCCAGCTGCTTACCCCAAGAGACCCAGTACTTC.

V usage is TRBV10-3 and J usage is TRBJ1-1; 7 nucleotides align to TRBD1. J was trimmed by 1 base and V by 9 bases; bases with no gene match: 5. The CDR3 is 13 residues long. Germline V gene sequence: CDR1 ENHRY, CDR2 SYGVKD. CDR3 coding DNA: TGTGCCATTGCGGGACAGACGAACACTGAAGCTTTCTTT. This gives the protein CAIAGQTNTEAFF.

The chain uses TRBV20-1 and TRBJ1-3; 10 bases align to TRBD1. The germline V gene encodes CDR1 DFQATT and CDR2 SNEGSKA (reference sequence). The CDR3 spans 15 residues. V lost 6 bases and J lost 0; bases outside the gene matches: 5. The CDR3 is CSAGQGTSSGNTIYF. The CDR3 DNA sequence: TGCAGTGCGGGACAGGGGACGAGCTCTGGAAACACCATATATTTT.

A note on this clonotype: The conserved final phenylalanine or tryptophan is absent from the CDR3, which likely points to a read error. The chain has TRBV7-4 and TRBJ2-1; weak D call: TRBD1 (6 bases). V was pared by 4 bases and J by 6 bases, with 16 bases between. This CDR3 has 15 residues. Germline assignment: CDR1 SGHVT and CDR2 SQSDAQ. The chain's CDR3 is CASSYPLGQINEQFL. CDR3 bases: TGTGCCAGCAGCTACCCCCTCGGACAGATCAATGAGCAGTTCTTA.

The chain carries TRBV4-1 and TRBJ1-5, with D tentatively TRBD1 (5 bases). V lost 1 base and J lost 0, with 13 bases in between. CDR1 is MGHRA, CDR2 YSYEKL, per germline. The CDR3 has 17 residues. CDR3: CASSQVGGDYSNQPQHF. The CDR3 region has the DNA TGCGCCAGCAGCCAAGTCGGGGGGGATTATAGCAATCAGCCCCAGCATTTT.

The chain recombines TRBV20-1 with TRBJ1-1; D may be TRBD1 (6 bases). The CDR3 is 13 amino acids. With 7 bases removed from V and 0 bases from J, the gap between germline ends came to 12 bases. CDR1 is DFQATT, CDR2 SNEGSKA, per germline (reference sequence). CDR3 region: CSGLGHLNTEAFF. CDR3 bases: TGCAGTGGCCTGGGACATTTGAACACTGAAGCTTTCTTT.

The chain joins TRBV7-9 to TRBJ1-1; TRBD1 is a possible D gene (5 bases). Germline CDR1 is SEHNR and CDR2 is FQNEAQ (reference sequence). Trimming pared 5 bases from V and 3 bases from J, leaving 13 bases between. CDR3 size: 14 residues. The chain's CDR3 is CASSQKMGDTEAFF. For the CDR3, the DNA is TGTGCCAGCAGCCAGAAGATGGGGGACACTGAAGCTTTCTTT.

The rearrangement joins TRBV6-8 to TRBJ1-1, with D possibly being TRBD1 (5 bases). This CDR3 comprises 14 residues. The V gene's germline CDR1 is MNHGY and CDR2 SAAAGT. V gave up 5 bases and J gave up 5 bases, with 15 bases separating them. The CDR3 sequence is CASSVTGQGTEAFF. CDR3 bases: TGTGCCAGCAGTGTGACCGGTCAGGGAACTGAAGCTTTCTTT.